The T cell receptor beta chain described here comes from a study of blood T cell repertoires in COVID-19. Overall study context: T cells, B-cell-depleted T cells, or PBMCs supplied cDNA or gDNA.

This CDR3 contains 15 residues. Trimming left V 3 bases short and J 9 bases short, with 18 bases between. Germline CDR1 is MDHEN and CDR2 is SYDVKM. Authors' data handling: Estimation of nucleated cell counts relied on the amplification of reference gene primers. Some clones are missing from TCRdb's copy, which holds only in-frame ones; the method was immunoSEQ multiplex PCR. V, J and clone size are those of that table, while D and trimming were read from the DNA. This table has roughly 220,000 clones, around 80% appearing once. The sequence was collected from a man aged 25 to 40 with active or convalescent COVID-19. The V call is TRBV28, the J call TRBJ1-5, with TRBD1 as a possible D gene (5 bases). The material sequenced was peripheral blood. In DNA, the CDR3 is TGTGCCAGCAGTTTTACGCCGGGGGGAGCAGGGCCCCAGCATTTT. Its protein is CASSFTPGGAGPQHF.